This paragraph covers one TCR beta chain sequence. Clones were sequenced by immunoSEQ multiplex PCR, and TCRdb holds only the in-frame ones, with some missing. This sample has hundreds of thousands of clones, with roughly 71% found just once. The data originate from a study of cytotoxic CD8 clonotypes in ibrutinib-treated CLL. Per germline, CDR1 WSHSY and CDR2 SAAADI. V lost 0 bases to trimming and J lost 6 bases; unmatched junction nucleotides: 4. This CDR3 region has 16 residues. This sequence originates from a human donor with chronic lymphocytic leukemia. The sequencing here drew on PBMCs, taken after 36 months of ibrutinib treatment. The chain has TRBV10-2 and TRBJ2-7; TRBD2 matches 14 bases. CDR3 nucleotide sequence: TGCGCCAGCAGTGAGTCGGGACTAGCGGGAGCGGGCGAGCAGTACTTC. It specifies CASSESGLAGAGEQYF.